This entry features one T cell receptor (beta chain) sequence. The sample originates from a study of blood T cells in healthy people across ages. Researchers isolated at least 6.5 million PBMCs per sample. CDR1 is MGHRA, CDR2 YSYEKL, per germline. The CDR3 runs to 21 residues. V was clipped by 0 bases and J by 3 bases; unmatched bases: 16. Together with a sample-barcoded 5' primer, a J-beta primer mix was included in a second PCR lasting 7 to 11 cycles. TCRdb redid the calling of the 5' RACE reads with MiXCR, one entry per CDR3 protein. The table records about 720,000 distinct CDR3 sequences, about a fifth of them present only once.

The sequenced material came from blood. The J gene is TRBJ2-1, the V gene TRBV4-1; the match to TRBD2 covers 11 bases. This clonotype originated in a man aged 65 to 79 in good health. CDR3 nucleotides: TGCGCCAGCAGCCAAGAGTTGTTACGAGGTCTAGCGGGAGGAAGCTACAATGAGCAGTTCTTC. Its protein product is CASSQELLRGLAGGSYNEQFF.